This TCR beta chain was sequenced in a study of blood T cell repertoires in COVID-19. Authors' processing steps: Reference gene primer amplification gave estimated nucleated cell counts. Assay used: immunoSEQ multiplex PCR; TCRdb lists only in-frame clones, some missing. V and J calls plus clone size are reproduced from that table; the DNA served to infer D and trimming. The table records approximately 140,000 clones, 75% to 90% of them present only once. With 0 bases clipped from V and 6 bases from J, the junction kept 14 bases outside the gene matches. Germline V lookup: CDR1 LNHDA, CDR2 SQIVND (reference sequence). This CDR3 region has 18 residues.

The receptor was derived from a woman aged 55-75 years with active or convalescent COVID-19. The J gene is TRBJ2-1, the V gene TRBV19, with 7 positions matching TRBD2. Specimen: peripheral blood. CDR3 amino acids: CASSIDALGGFGPNEQFF. The CDR3 DNA reads as TGTGCCAGTAGTATAGACGCCCTCGGGGGGTTCGGTCCCAATGAGCAGTTCTTC.